A single sample is the source of the 19 T cell receptor beta chains below, sequenced in a study of blood T cell repertoires in COVID-19. Sequencing was performed with immunoSEQ multiplex PCR; in TCRdb, only in-frame clones are kept and a portion is missing. The table lists 250,000 to 350,000 clones, roughly 83% of them singletons, with roughly 1.6% in the top ten. Sequenced material: peripheral blood. The receptors were sampled from a human donor with COVID-19, enrolled during active disease. The donor label of this sample is uncertain.

The chain links TRBV30 to TRBJ1-2, with no clear D. The CDR3 covers 13 residues. CDR1 and CDR2 (germline): GTSNPN, SVGIG (reference sequence). Trimming cost V 2 bases and J 3 bases, with 10 bases left between them. The CDR3 DNA follows: TGTGCCTGGAGTTTCGGGCGGGACTATGGCTACACCTTC. Translating it yields CAWSFGRDYGYTF.

The rearrangement uses TRBV28 and TRBJ1-2, with 11 bases aligning to TRBD1. The germline gives CDR1 MDHEN, CDR2 SYDVKM. J gave up 5 bases and V 8 bases, and 7 bases lay outside the gene matches. The length of the CDR3 is 14 residues. The CDR3: CASQRGDRGYGYTF. The CDR3 DNA sequence: TGTGCCAGCCAAAGGGGGGACAGGGGGTATGGCTACACCTTC.

The rearrangement joins TRBV27 to TRBJ2-3; 9 positions agree with TRBD2. This CDR3 has 15 residues. After removal of 5 bases from V and 4 bases from J, the junction contained 7 bases not matched to a gene. Germline lookup yields CDR1 MNHEY and CDR2 SMNVEV (reference sequence). The CDR3 loop is CASSDSGSLADTQYF. In DNA, the CDR3 is TGTGCCAGCAGTGATAGCGGGAGCCTGGCAGATACGCAGTATTTT.

This clone was observed once. The chain joins TRBV7-2 to TRBJ1-5, with a weak D call TRBD1 (6 bases). The CDR3 has 14 amino acids. The germline CDR1 and CDR2 sequences are SGHTA and FQGNSA. The V and J ends lost 5 bases and 5 bases respectively, with 13 bases between them. DNA of the CDR3: TGTGCCAGCAGCCCACAGGGTGGATATCAGCCCCAGCATTTT. Translated: CASSPQGGYQPQHF.

Only one count was recorded for this clone. The gene calls are TRBV2 and TRBJ1-5, with 10 bases matching TRBD1. V lost 6 bases and J lost 5; bases outside the gene matches: 7. CDR1 is SNHLY and CDR2 is FYNNEI in the germline V gene. The CDR3 loop spans 15 amino acids. The CDR3 sequence: CASRKGQGNDQPQHF. For the CDR3, the DNA is TGTGCCAGCAGAAAGGGACAGGGGAATGATCAGCCCCAGCATTTT.

The chain recombines TRBV6-1 with TRBJ1-2, with 7 bases matching TRBD1. The junction had 15 bases not matched to a gene; V was cut back by 0 bases and J by 8 bases. The CDR3 sequence is 17 residues long. The germline gives CDR1 MNHNS, CDR2 SASEGT. DNA of the CDR3: TGTGCCAGCAGTGAAGCGCTTCTCTCAGGGGGAGTAGGAGGCTACACCTTC. Amino acid sequence: CASSEALLSGGVGGYTF.

The chain couples TRBV18 to TRBJ2-1; TRBD2 agrees at 7 bases. The CDR3 is 16 residues long. CDR1 is KGHSH, CDR2 LQKENI, per germline. Trimming at V came to 3 bases and at J to 10 bases, leaving 15 bases not matched to a gene. CDR3 loop: CASSPPQGGITKEQFF. The CDR3, as DNA: TGTGCCAGCTCACCCCCGCAGGGAGGGATTACGAAGGAGCAGTTCTTC.

This chain uses TRBV5-1 with TRBJ2-1; 9 bases align to TRBD2. The junction had 4 bases not matched to a gene; V was cut back by 1 base and J by 5 bases. Germline CDR1 is SGHRS and CDR2 is YFSETQ. CDR3 length: 15 residues. DNA of the CDR3: TGCGCCAGCAGCTTGTCGGCTAGCGGGAACAATGAGCAGTTCTTC. Its protein product is CASSLSASGNNEQFF.

The gene calls are TRBV7-9 and TRBJ1-4; D perhaps matches TRBD1 (5 bases). V lost 3 bases to trimming and J lost 4 bases, with 9 bases between them. This CDR3 comprises 14 residues. CDR1 SEHNR and CDR2 FQNEAQ come from the germline V gene (reference sequence). In nucleotides, the CDR3 is TGTGCCAGCAGCTTCCAGGGTATTAATGAAAAACTGTTTTTT. This translates into CASSFQGINEKLFF.

The V and J genes are TRBV6-5 and TRBJ1-1; 7 bases match TRBD1. Germline-derived CDR1 and CDR2 are MNHEY and SVGAGI. The CDR3 is made up of 13 amino acids. J gave up 6 bases and V 7 bases, and 8 bases lay outside the gene matches. CDR3 amino acids: CASKRQGSAEAFF. Here the CDR3 DNA reads TGTGCCAGCAAACGACAGGGATCCGCTGAAGCTTTCTTT.

CDR3 amino acids: CASSQVPQRSSYNEQFF. CDR3 bases: TGTGCCAGCAGCCAAGTACCTCAGCGGAGCTCCTACAATGAGCAGTTCTTC. The V gene is TRBV3-1 (or the pseudogene TRBV3-2), the J gene TRBJ2-1, with D possibly TRBD2 on 5 matching bases. The CDR3 consists of 17 residues. Trimming took 1 base from V and 0 from J, leaving 13 bases between them. CDR1 LGHDT and CDR2 YNNKEL come from the germline V gene (reference sequence).

The J gene is TRBJ1-1, the V gene TRBV5-4, with D possibly being TRBD1 (5 bases). V lost 2 bases and J 0 bases, leaving 8 bases between the germline ends. The CDR3 contains 14 residues. Germline V gene lookup returns CDR1 SGHNT and CDR2 YYREEE (reference sequence). CDR3 bases: TGTGCCAGCAGCTTCGACAGAATGAACACTGAAGCTTTCTTT. Its protein product is CASSFDRMNTEAFF. Full variable domain (rest looked up from reference TRBV5-4 and TRBJ1-1): ETGVTQSPTHLIKTRGQQVTLRCSSQSGHNTVSWYQQALGQGPQFIFQYYREEENGRGNFPPRFSGLQFPNYSSELNVNALELDDSALYLCASSFDRMNTEAFFGQGTRLTVV.

The CDR3 spells CASSSGTGKYYGYTF. CDR3 DNA sequence: TGTGCCAGCAGCTCCGGGACAGGTAAGTACTATGGCTACACCTTC. The V and J genes are TRBV5-8 and TRBJ1-2; 8 positions agree with TRBD1. Germline V gene lookup returns CDR1 SGHTS and CDR2 YDEGEE. The length of the CDR3 is 15 residues. With V trimmed by 3 bases and J by 3 bases, 7 bases remained unmatched.

The chain recombines TRBV19 with TRBJ1-5; D remains unclear. V lost 5 bases, J lost 3 bases, and 11 bases lay in between. This CDR3 contains 14 residues. Germline V gives CDR1 LNHDA, CDR2 SQIVND (reference sequence). Here the CDR3 reads CASSPRQINQPQHF. DNA of the CDR3: TGTGCCAGTAGTCCGCGACAAATCAATCAGCCCCAGCATTTT.

V and J are TRBV5-1 and TRBJ2-3; a weak D match, TRBD1 (5 bases). The germline V and J ends were trimmed by 4 bases and 0 bases, with 6 bases remaining between them. Germline V CDR1 and CDR2: SGHRS, YFSETQ. The CDR3 has 13 amino acids. This CDR3 reads CASSRQSTDTQYF. CDR3 DNA: TGCGCCAGCAGCCGACAGAGCACAGATACGCAGTATTTT.

This clone was seen only once. The V call is TRBV5-1, the J call TRBJ1-1; the D gene is possibly TRBD1 (5 bases). The germline V gene encodes CDR1 SGHRS and CDR2 YFSETQ. The CDR3 is 14 amino acids. V dropped 0 bases and J dropped 3 bases, with 9 bases sitting between them. The CDR3 loop reads CASSLEQDDTEAFF. DNA for the CDR3: TGCGCCAGCAGCTTGGAACAGGATGACACTGAAGCTTTCTTT.

This rearrangement joins TRBV30 to TRBJ2-1; 7 nucleotides line up with TRBD2. The CDR3 consists of 14 residues. Looked up from germline, CDR1 is GTSNPN and CDR2 is SVGIG (reference sequence). With V trimmed by 4 bases and J by 4 bases, 7 bases remained unmatched. The CDR3 region has the DNA TGTGCCTGGACCGGCGGGAGAGGTTACAATGAGCAGTTCTTC. This codes for CAWTGGRGYNEQFF.

The chain joins TRBV20-1 to TRBJ2-3; the D is unclear. V lost 3 bases and J lost 3, with 16 bases in between. Germline lookup yields CDR1 DFQATT and CDR2 SNEGSKA (reference sequence). The CDR3 has 15 amino acids. The CDR3 sequence is CSASPALLGTDTQYF. The CDR3 DNA sequence: TGCAGTGCTAGTCCCGCCCTACTCGGGACAGATACGCAGTATTTT.

Only a few counts were recorded for this clone. CDR3 residues: CATSRDPGTEAFF. The CDR3 nucleotides read TGTGCCACCAGCAGAGATCCCGGGACAGAAGCTTTCTTT. The chain joins TRBV15 to TRBJ1-1; a possible D gene is TRBD1 (6 bases). CDR3 length: 13 amino acids. Trimming took 0 bases from V and 8 from J, leaving 10 bases between them. Looked up from germline, CDR1 is LNHNV and CDR2 is YYDKDF (reference sequence).